This T cell receptor beta chain derives from a study of response to subunit inactivated influenza vaccine. The germline V gene encodes CDR1 LGHNA and CDR2 YNFKEQ. The CDR3 totals 14 residues. The ends were cut back, 1 base at V and 9 bases at J, with 13 bases in the middle. Note on this clonotype: What it binds is unknown.

TCRdb re-analysed the RT-PCR reads in MiXCR, keeping a single row per CDR3 protein. The sample includes 700,000 to 800,000 distinct CDR3 sequences, approximately 18% of them seen just once. Study observations and caveats: It was the authors' suggestion that each seasonal influenza vaccination recruits few new T cells.

The origin of this receptor is a middle-aged man who received an inactivated influenza vaccine. The chain joins TRBV4-2 to TRBJ1-5; D might be TRBD1 (5 bases). The sequenced sample was PBMCs from blood, obtained 4 to 6 days after vaccination. DNA of the CDR3: TGTGCCAGCAGCCAAGCCCGGGATACAGGGCCCCAGCATTTT. Protein: CASSQARDTGPQHF.